This T cell receptor (beta chain) was profiled in a study of PD-1 blockade in classical Hodgkin lymphoma. With V trimmed by 2 bases and J by 0 bases, 10 bases remained unmatched. Germline V CDR1 and CDR2: SGHAT, FQNNGV. The length of the CDR3 is 19 residues. Time point indicated: cycle 4 day 1 (C4D1), after more than 5 weeks of nivolumab. Every patient had relapsed following autologous stem cell transplantation, and cohorts differed in brentuximab vedotin exposure. Assay: immunoSEQ multiplex PCR; the TCRdb copy retains only in-frame clones and omits some. The sample shows roughly 100,000 clones, roughly nine tenths of them seen only once. As regards this clone: Its specificity is not known.

Whole-study findings and limits: The baseline diversity of complete responders showed similarity to that of newly diagnosed patients.

This chain uses TRBV11-2 with TRBJ2-1; 10 positions agree with TRBD2. Sequenced material: peripheral blood mononuclear cells (PBMCs), taken before the fourth cycle of nivolumab. The sequence was obtained from a human donor with classical Hodgkin lymphoma. CDR3 sequence reads: CASSLFTLIAGGSYNEQFF. The CDR3 DNA is TGTGCCAGCAGCTTATTCACCCTAATAGCGGGAGGCTCCTACAATGAGCAGTTCTTC.